Below, one T cell receptor (beta chain) is given with its context. In the same sample, other DNA sequences code for this CDR3. The sample comes from a study of OX40 agonist ivuxolimab in advanced cancers. This table comes from immunoSEQ multiplex PCR, and its TCRdb copy is limited to in-frame clones, with some not included. This sample carries roughly 75,000 clones, roughly nine tenths of them seen once, and the ten largest clones take 10% to 15%. Autoimmune disease history or systemic immunosuppression led to patients being barred. The TCR originated in an adult with an advanced solid tumor such as melanoma, head and neck, liver or kidney cancer. Sequencing was performed on CD4+ or CD8+ T cells sorted from blood, taken in a trial of the OX40 agonist ivuxolimab.

As DNA, the CDR3 is TGTGCCAGCAGCGTAGCCGGACTTACCGGGGAGCTGTTTTTT. Amino acid sequence: CASSVAGLTGELFF. The chain links TRBV9 to TRBJ2-2; tentatively, D is TRBD2 (5 bases). V dropped 0 bases and J dropped 5 bases, with 8 bases sitting between them. CDR3 length: 14 residues. Germline V gene data show CDR1 as SGDLS and CDR2 as YYNGEE.